The present entry profiles one T cell receptor beta chain with its context. The clone's antigen remains unknown. No qualities accompany the bases; no much larger clone lies one base away. The CDR3 regions of human TCRbeta chains were analyzed by immunosequencing. The paper's processing steps were these. Repertoire TCRs were matched against a reference library of SARS-CoV-2-specific TCRs generated with the MIRA antigen-specificity platform. Breadth meant the fraction of unique TCRs that were SARS-CoV-2-associated, whereas depth meant the fraction of total T cells that were SARS-CoV-2-associated. Using the MIRA data, every spike-specific TCR was mapped to the spike region that the TCR reacted to and assigned to either a CD4 or a CD8 class. Log10-transformed breadth and depth values were compared by one-way ANOVA with Sidak's multiple comparisons tests. This immuneACCESS table, as held by TCRdb, lists in-frame sequences with V and J called but not all clones. Of the missing ones, under half trace to an unresolved V gene in checked studies; the others have no known cause. V and J calls plus clone size are reproduced from that table; the DNA served to infer D and trimming. The sample contains 110,000 to 150,000 clones, around 93% of them found a single time. The biggest ten clones account for approximately 3% of the sample.

The meaning of the sample's time point label: baseline before first vaccination. Vaccinee samples were obtained from the UK trials COV001 and COV002, which included a single-blind randomized controlled phase 2/3 trial of AZD1222 (ChAdOx1 nCoV-19) in healthy adults. For TCRbeta chain sequencing, PBMC samples were collected from trial participants at day 0 and at day 28 after the second dose. The CDR3 runs 12 amino acids, cysteine and phenylalanine included. Only the CDR3 DNA is retained, 36 bases long and in frame from the first base. Per the germline V gene (reference sequence), SEHNR is the CDR1 and FQNEAQ is the CDR2. V is shortened by 5 bases, J by 7 bases, and the region joining them spans 12 bases. This sample was taken from a study of T cell responses to AZD1222 COVID-19 vaccine (dated by TCRdb to the early 2020s). Describing the broader study: Because spike-specific TCR depth and breadth did not differ between the two schedules, AZD1222 recipients who got a second dose at roughly 4 weeks were pooled with those who got a second dose at roughly 12 weeks. A total of 233 trial participants underwent TCR sequencing, of whom some 210 received two doses of AZD1222 and roughly 25 received two doses of the MenACWY control vaccine. Trial participants were enrolled by age into 18-55, 56-69 and 70-plus year subgroups, with around 140, 26 and 57 TCR-sequenced participants respectively.

What the authors observed across the whole study: The 56-69-year group was small, and its depth increase did not reach significance, likely because of low power. A significant rise in spike-specific TCR breadth and depth was observed after two AZD1222 doses relative to day 0 and relative to MenACWY recipients. Most participants were white British and females outnumbered males, and the authors suggested that clonal diversity may have been underestimated. The vaccine-associated CD4 TCRs covered the entire spike protein, and the dominant responses fell in regions 160-218 and 743-854. Only five to seven AZD1222 recipients were SARS-CoV-2 seropositive at baseline, limiting conclusions about previously exposed vaccinees. Because no day 14 peak-response samples were available, repertoires were characterized only after the peak T cell response. Epitopes outside the regions mutated in the B.1.351 and B.1.1.7 variants were reportedly recognized by nearly half of the unique spike-specific TCRs.

The chain couples TRBV7-9 to TRBJ2-7; a confident D gene designation cannot be given. This receptor was identified in an adult in good health. The starting material was peripheral blood, obtained on day 0 of AZD1222 vaccination. The CDR3 has the sequence CASSPHLGEQYF. The DNA reads TGTGCCAGCAGCCCTCATTTAGGGGAGCAGTACTTC.